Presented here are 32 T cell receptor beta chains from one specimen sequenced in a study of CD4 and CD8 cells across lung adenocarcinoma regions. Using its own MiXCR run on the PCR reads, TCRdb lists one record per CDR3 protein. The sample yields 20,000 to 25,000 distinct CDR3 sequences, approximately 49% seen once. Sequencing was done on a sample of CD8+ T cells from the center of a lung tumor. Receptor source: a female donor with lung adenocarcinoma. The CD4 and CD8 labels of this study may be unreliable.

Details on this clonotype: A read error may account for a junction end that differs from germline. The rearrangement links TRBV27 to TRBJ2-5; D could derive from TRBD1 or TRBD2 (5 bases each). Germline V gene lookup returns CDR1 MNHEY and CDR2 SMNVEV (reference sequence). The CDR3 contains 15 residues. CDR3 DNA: TGTTCCACGGGGTTCTGGGGCCGTGACCCAGAGACGCAGTATTTC. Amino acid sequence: CSTGFWGRDPETQYF.

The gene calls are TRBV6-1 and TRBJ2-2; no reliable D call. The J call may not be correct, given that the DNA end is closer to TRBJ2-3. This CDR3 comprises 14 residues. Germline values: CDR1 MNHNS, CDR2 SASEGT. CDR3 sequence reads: CASSRSSMAEEQYF. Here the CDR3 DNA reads TGTGCCAGCAGCCGTTCTAGTATGGCAGAGGAGCAGTATTTT.

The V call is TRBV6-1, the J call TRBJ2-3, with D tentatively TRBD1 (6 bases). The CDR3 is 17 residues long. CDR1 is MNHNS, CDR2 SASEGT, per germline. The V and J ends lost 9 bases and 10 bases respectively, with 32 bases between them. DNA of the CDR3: TGTGCCAGTTGTGAGGGGCGAGGGGGACGGGACCTCGCGGCGCAGTATTTT. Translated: CASCEGRGGRDLAAQYF.

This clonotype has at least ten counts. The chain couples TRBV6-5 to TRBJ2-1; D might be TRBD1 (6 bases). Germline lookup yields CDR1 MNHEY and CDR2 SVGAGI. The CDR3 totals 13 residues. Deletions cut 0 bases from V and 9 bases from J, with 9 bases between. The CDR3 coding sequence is TGTGCCAGCAGTTACTCCCAGGGGCTTGAGCAGTTCTTC. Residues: CASSYSQGLEQFF.

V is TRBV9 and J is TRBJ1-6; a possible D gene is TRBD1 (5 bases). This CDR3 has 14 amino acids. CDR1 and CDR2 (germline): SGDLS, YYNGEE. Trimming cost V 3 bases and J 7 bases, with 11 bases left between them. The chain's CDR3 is CASSGGEGNSPLHF. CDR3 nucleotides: TGTGCCAGCAGCGGGGGGGAGGGAAATTCACCCCTCCACTTT.

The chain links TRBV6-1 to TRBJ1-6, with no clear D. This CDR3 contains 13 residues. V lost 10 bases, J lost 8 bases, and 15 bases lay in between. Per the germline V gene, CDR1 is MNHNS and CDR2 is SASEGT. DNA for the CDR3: TGTGCCACACTAACGACGGAGTATTCACCCCTCCACTTT. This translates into CATLTTEYSPLHF.

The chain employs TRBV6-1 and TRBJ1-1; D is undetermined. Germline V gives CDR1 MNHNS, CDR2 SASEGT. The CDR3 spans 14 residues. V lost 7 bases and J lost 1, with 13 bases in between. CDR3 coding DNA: TGTGCCAGCAAACCGGGGTTTGGGAACACTGAAGCTTTCTTT. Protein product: CASKPGFGNTEAFF.

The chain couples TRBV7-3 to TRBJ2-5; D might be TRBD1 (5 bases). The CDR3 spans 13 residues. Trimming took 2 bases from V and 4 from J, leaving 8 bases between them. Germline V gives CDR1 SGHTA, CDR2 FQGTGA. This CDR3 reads CASSLGHLETQYF. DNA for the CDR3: TGTGCCAGCAGCTTAGGACACCTAGAGACCCAGTACTTC.

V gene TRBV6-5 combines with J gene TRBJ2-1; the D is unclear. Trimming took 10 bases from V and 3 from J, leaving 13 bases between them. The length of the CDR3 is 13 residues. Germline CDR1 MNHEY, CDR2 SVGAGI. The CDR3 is CATRFGRYNEQFF. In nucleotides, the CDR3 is TGTGCCACTCGATTCGGGCGCTACAATGAGCAGTTCTTC.

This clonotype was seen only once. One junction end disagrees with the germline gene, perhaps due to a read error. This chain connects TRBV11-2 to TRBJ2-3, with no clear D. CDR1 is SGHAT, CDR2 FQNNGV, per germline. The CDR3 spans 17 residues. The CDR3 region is CASSLLPRLRAKNTQYF. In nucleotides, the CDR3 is TGTGCCAGCAGCTTACTTCCTAGGCTGAGAGCCAAAAACACGCAGTACTTT.

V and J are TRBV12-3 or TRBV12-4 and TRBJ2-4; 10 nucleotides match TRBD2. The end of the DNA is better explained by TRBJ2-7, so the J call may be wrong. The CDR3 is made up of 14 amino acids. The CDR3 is CASRSTSGNYEQYF. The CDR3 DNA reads TGTGCCAGCAGATCTACTAGCGGGAACTACGAGCAGTACTTC.

The CDR3 sequence is CASSYSLGDSSYEQYF. Here the CDR3 DNA reads TGTGCCAGCAGTTACTCTTTGGGCGACAGCTCCTACGAGCAGTACTTC. The chain is built from TRBV6-5 and TRBJ2-7; possibly TRBD1 for D (5 bases). The V gene's germline CDR1 is MNHEY and CDR2 SVGAGI. The ends were cut back, 0 bases at V and 0 bases at J, with 12 bases in the middle. This CDR3 is 16 amino acids long.

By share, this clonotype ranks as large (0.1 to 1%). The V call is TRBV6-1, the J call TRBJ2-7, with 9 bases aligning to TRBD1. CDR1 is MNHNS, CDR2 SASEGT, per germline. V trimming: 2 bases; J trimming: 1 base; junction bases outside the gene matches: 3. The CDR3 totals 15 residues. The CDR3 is CASSEPGQGSYEQYF. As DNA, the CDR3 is TGTGCCAGCAGTGAACCGGGACAGGGATCCTACGAGCAGTACTTC.

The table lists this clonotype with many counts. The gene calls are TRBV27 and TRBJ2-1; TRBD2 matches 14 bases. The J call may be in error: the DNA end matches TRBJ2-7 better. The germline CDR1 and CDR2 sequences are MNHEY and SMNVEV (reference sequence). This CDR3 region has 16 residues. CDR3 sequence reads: CASSPRLAGGLDEQYF. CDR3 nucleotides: TGTGCCAGCAGTCCTAGACTAGCGGGAGGGCTCGACGAGCAGTACTTC.

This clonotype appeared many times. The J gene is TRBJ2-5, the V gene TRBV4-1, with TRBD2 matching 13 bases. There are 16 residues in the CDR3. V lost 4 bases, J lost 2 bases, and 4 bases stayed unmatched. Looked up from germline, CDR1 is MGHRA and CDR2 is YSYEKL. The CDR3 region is CASSPLAGGGQETQYF. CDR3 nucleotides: TGCGCCAGCAGCCCACTAGCGGGAGGGGGACAAGAGACCCAGTACTTC.

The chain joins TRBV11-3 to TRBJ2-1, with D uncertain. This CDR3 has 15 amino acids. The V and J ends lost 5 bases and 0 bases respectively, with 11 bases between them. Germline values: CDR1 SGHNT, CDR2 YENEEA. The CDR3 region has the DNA TGTGCCAGCAGCGCGGCAGAGAGCTCCTACAATGAGCAGTTCTTC. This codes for CASSAAESSYNEQFF.

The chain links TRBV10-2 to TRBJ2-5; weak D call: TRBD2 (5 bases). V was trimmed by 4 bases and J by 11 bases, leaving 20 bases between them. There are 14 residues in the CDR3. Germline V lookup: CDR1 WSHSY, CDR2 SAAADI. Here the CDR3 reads CASSAGDTTSGQYF. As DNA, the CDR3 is TGCGCCAGCAGTGCCGGAGATACTACGTCGGGGCAGTACTTC.

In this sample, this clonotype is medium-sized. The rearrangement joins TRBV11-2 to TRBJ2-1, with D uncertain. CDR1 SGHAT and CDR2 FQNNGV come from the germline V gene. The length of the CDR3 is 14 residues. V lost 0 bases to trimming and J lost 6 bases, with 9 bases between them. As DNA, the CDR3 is TGTGCCAGCAGCTTAGAAAACTGGGGCAATGAGCAGTTCTTC. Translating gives CASSLENWGNEQFF.

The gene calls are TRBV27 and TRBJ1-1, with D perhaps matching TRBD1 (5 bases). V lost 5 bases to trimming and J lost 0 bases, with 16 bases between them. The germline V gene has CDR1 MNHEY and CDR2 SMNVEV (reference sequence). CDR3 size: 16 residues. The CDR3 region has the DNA TGTGCCAGCAGTCCCTGGGACCGTATCATGAACACTGAAGCTTTCTTT. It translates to CASSPWDRIMNTEAFF.

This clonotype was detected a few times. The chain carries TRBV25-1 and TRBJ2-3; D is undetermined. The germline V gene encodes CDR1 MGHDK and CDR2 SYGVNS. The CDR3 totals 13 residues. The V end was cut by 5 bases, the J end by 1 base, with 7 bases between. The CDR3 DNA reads TGTGCCAGCAGTAAAACAGGCACAGATACGCAGTATTTT. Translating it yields CASSKTGTDTQYF.

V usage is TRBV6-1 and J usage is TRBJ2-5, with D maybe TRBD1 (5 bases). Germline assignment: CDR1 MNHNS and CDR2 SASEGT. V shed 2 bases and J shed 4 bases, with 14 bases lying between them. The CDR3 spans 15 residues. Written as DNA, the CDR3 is TGTGCCAGCAGTGAATACGGGCGGACATTAGAGACCCAGTACTTC. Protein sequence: CASSEYGRTLETQYF.

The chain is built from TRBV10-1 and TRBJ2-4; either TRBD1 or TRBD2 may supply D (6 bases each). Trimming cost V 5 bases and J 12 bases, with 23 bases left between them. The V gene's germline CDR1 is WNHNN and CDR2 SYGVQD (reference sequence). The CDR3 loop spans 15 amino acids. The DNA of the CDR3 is TGCGCCAGCAGTCCGGGGTGGGGGGACAAAGATACTCAGTACTTC. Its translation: CASSPGWGDKDTQYF.

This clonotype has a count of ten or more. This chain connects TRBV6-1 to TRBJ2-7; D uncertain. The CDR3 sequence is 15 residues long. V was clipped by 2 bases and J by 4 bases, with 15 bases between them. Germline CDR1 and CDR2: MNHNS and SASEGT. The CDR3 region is CASSEHPMGSYEQYV. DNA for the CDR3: TGTGCCAGCAGTGAACATCCCATGGGGTCTTACGAGCAGTACGTC.

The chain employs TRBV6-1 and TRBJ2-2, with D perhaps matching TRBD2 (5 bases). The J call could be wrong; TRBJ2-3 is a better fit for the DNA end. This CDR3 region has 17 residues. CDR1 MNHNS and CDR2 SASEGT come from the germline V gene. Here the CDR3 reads CASSLAPWAVSTGEQYF. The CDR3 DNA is TGTGCCAGCAGCCTGGCCCCTTGGGCTGTGAGCACCGGGGAGCAGTATTTT.

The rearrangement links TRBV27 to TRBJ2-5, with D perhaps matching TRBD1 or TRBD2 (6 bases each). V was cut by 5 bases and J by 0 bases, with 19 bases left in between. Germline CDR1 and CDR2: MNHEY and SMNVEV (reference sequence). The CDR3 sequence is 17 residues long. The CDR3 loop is CASSVGLGGPDQETQYF. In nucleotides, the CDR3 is TGTGCCAGCAGTGTGGGGTTGGGGGGCCCAGACCAAGAGACCCAGTACTTC.

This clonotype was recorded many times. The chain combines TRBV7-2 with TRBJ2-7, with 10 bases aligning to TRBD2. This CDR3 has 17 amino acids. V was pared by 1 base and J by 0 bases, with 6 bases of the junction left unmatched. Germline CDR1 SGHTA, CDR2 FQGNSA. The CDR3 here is CASSLEVSGRYSYEQYF. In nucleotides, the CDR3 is TGTGCCAGCAGCTTAGAAGTTAGCGGGAGGTACTCCTACGAGCAGTACTTC.

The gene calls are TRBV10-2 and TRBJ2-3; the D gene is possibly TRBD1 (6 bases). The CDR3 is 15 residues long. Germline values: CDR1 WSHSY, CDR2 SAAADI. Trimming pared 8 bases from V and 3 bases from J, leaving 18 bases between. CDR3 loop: CASGGTGSITDTQYF. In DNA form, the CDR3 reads TGCGCCAGCGGAGGAACAGGGTCTATAACAGATACGCAGTATTTT.

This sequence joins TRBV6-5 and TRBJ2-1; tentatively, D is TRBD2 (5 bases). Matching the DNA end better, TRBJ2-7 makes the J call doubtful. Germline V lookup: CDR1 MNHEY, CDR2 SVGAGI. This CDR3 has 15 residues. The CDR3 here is CASSFAPEVSYEQYF. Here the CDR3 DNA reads TGTGCCAGCAGTTTCGCTCCGGAGGTCTCCTACGAGCAGTACTTC.

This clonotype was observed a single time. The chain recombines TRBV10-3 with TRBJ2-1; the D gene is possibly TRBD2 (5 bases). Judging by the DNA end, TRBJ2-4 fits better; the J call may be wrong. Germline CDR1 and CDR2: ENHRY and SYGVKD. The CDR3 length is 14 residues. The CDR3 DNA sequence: TGTGCCACCAAGGTCCCGCGTGAGGGAGACATTCAGTACTTC. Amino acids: CATKVPREGDIQYF.

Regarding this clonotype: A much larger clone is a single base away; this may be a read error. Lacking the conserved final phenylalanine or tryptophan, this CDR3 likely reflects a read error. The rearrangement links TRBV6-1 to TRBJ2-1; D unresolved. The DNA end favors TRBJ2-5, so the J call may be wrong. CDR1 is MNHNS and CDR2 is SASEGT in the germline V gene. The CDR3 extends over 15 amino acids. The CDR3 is CASGVGLEARETQYV. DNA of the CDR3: TGTGCCAGTGGAGTGGGCCTAGAGGCGCGAGAGACCCAGTACGTC.

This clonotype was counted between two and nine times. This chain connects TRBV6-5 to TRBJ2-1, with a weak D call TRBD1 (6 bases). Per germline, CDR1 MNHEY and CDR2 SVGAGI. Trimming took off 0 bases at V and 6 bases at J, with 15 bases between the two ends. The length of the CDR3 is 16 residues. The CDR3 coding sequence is TGTGCCAGCAGTTACTCCGGCCAGGGGATTTTCAATGAGCAGTTCTTC. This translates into CASSYSGQGIFNEQFF.

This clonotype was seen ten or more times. CDR3 nucleotide sequence: TGTGCCAGCAGTGCTAGCCCCGGCACCGGGGAGCTGTTTTTT. Translation: CASSASPGTGELFF. V and J are TRBV6-4 and TRBJ2-2; weak D call: TRBD2 (5 bases). Germline assignment: CDR1 MRHNA and CDR2 SNTAGT. V lost 4 bases and J lost 4, with 10 bases in between. CDR3 length: 14 residues.